The 12 T cell receptor beta chains in this list originate from one sample, sequenced in a study of T cell responses to AZD1222 COVID-19 vaccine. Data came from immunoSEQ multiplex PCR; TCRdb stores just in-frame clones and leaves some out. The sample has 150,000 to 250,000 clones; approximately 91% are singletons. Sequencing was performed on peripheral blood, taken 28 days after the second AZD1222 dose. The source is an adult who received the AZD1222 COVID-19 vaccine.

This clone turned up a few times. The V gene is TRBV5-1, the J gene TRBJ1-1; no firm D call. Trimming removed 4 bases from V and 4 bases from J, with 14 bases in between. This CDR3 is built from 14 residues. In germline, CDR1 is SGHRS, CDR2 YFSETQ. CDR3 loop: CASSPPGVSTEAFF. CDR3 nucleotide sequence: TGCGCCAGCAGCCCTCCTGGCGTGAGCACTGAAGCTTTCTTT.

The chain carries TRBV7-8 and TRBJ2-2; D is perhaps TRBD2 (6 bases). V shed 2 bases and J shed 5 bases, with 12 bases lying between them. The CDR3 sequence is 15 residues long. Per the germline V gene, CDR1 is SGHVS and CDR2 is FQNEAQ. The CDR3 loop is CASSLTGANTGELFF. The CDR3 nucleotides read TGTGCCAGCAGCTTAACGGGAGCAAATACCGGGGAGCTGTTTTTT.

The chain links TRBV2 to TRBJ1-5; no firm D call. Germline V CDR1 and CDR2: SNHLY, FYNNEI. The CDR3 runs to 14 residues. The V end was cut by 3 bases, the J end by 7 bases, with 13 bases between. CDR3 in DNA: TGTGCCAGCAGTGATGGGCAGGCTAACCAGCCCCAGCATTTT. It translates to CASSDGQANQPQHF.

The gene calls are TRBV11-2 and TRBJ2-1, with 7 bases lining up with TRBD2. Trimming took 0 bases from V and 4 from J; bases not matched to a gene: 6. Germline V gene sequence: CDR1 SGHAT, CDR2 FQNNGV. The CDR3 consists of 16 residues. CDR3 in amino acids: CASSLDWLAEYNEQFF. CDR3 DNA: TGTGCCAGCAGCTTAGATTGGCTAGCGGAATACAATGAGCAGTTCTTC.

In its sample, this clone was seen once. The chain combines TRBV5-1 with TRBJ1-1; D possibly corresponds to TRBD1 (5 bases). Trimming cost V 4 bases and J 0 bases, with 13 bases left between them. The V gene's germline CDR1 is SGHRS and CDR2 YFSETQ. This CDR3 is 15 amino acids long. This CDR3 reads CASSPQPGMNTEAFF. CDR3 nucleotides: TGCGCCAGCAGCCCCCAGCCAGGGATGAACACTGAAGCTTTCTTT.

The chain couples TRBV10-2 to TRBJ2-2; D is unresolved. Trimming left V 6 bases short and J 4 bases short, with 3 bases between. CDR1 WSHSY and CDR2 SAAADI come from the germline V gene. The CDR3 consists of 11 residues. CDR3 in amino acids: CASRGTGELFF. CDR3 DNA sequence: TGCGCCAGCAGGGGCACCGGGGAGCTGTTTTTT.

The chain joins TRBV19 to TRBJ2-1; 8 bases match TRBD2. CDR3 size: 18 residues. The germline gives CDR1 LNHDA, CDR2 SQIVND (reference sequence). Trimming removed 3 bases from V and 2 bases from J; junction bases left unmatched: 12. The CDR3 nucleotides are TGTGCCAGTAGTATTCGTCTAGCGGGCGTTCCCCCCTACAATGAGCAGTTCTTC. This gives the protein CASSIRLAGVPPYNEQFF.

The chain combines TRBV24-1 with TRBJ2-1, with TRBD1 matching over 9 bases. CDR3 length: 19 residues. With 3 bases clipped from V and 3 bases from J, the junction kept 14 bases outside the gene matches. Per the germline V gene, CDR1 is KGHDR and CDR2 is SFDVKD. CDR3 nucleotide sequence: TGTGCCACCAGTGATCCCAGCCCTTCCGGGACAGGGTTCTACAATGAGCAGTTCTTC. It specifies CATSDPSPSGTGFYNEQFF.

The chain employs TRBV3-1 (or the pseudogene TRBV3-2) and TRBJ1-3; D not resolved. This CDR3 spans 16 amino acids. V was cut by 0 bases and J by 1 base, with 10 bases left in between. Germline CDR1 LGHDT, CDR2 YNNKEL (reference sequence). CDR3 region: CASSQDSLVSGNTIYF. CDR3 sequence (DNA): TGTGCCAGCAGCCAAGACAGCTTAGTTTCTGGAAACACCATATATTTT.

V is TRBV5-1 and J is TRBJ2-2; D uncertain. Germline V lookup: CDR1 SGHRS, CDR2 YFSETQ. CDR3 size: 12 residues. V lost 5 bases to trimming and J lost 4 bases, with 6 bases between them. The CDR3 DNA reads TGCGCCAGCAGAGCTAGCACCGGGGAGCTGTTTTTT. It translates to CASRASTGELFF.

This chain connects TRBV6-5 to TRBJ1-1; D remains ambiguous. Trimming pared 7 bases from V and 1 base from J, leaving 7 bases between. CDR3 length: 12 amino acids. The germline CDR1 and CDR2 sequences are MNHEY and SVGAGI. The CDR3 bases are TGTGCCAGCAACACTAAGAACACTGAAGCTTTCTTT. It specifies CASNTKNTEAFF.

V usage is TRBV27 and J usage is TRBJ2-3; no clear D. From germline, CDR1 is MNHEY and CDR2 SMNVEV (reference sequence). The CDR3 spans 14 residues. The V and J ends lost 8 bases and 4 bases respectively, with 16 bases between them. Here the CDR3 reads CASGPLSVPDTQYF. DNA for the CDR3: TGTGCCAGCGGGCCCCTAAGCGTCCCAGATACGCAGTATTTT.